This T cell receptor (beta chain) was sequenced for a study of shared clonotypes between healthy human individuals. Subsets obtained from CD4+ cells comprised CD45RA+ naive and CD45RA-negative memory cells. Assay execution proceeded at the deep level. Produced via immunoSEQ multiplex PCR; TCRdb's table is partial and in-frame only. The sample consists of about 1.1 million clones, 70% to 80% of them appearing once. From germline, CDR1 is SGDLS and CDR2 YYNGEE. Trimming cost V 4 bases and J 4 bases; bases outside gene matches: 7. The CDR3 is 14 amino acids. The origin of this receptor is a man between 18 and 35 years old in good health. Some clones in this sample may be carry-over from other donors' samples. The specimen sequenced was memory CD4+ T cells from PBMCs. Subset given: CD45RA-negative fraction. J is TRBJ2-7 and V is TRBV9; TRBD2 agrees at 8 bases. This chain's CDR3 is CASSPQRERYEQYF. The CDR3 region has the DNA TGTGCCAGCAGCCCTCAGCGGGAGCGGTACGAGCAGTACTTC. Full variable domain (rest looked up from reference TRBV9 and TRBJ2-7): DSGVTQTPKHLITATGQRVTLRCSPRSGDLSVYWYQQSLDQGLQFLIQYYNGEERAKGNILERFSAQQFPDLHSELNLSSLELGDSALYFCASSPQRERYEQYFGPGTRLTVT.